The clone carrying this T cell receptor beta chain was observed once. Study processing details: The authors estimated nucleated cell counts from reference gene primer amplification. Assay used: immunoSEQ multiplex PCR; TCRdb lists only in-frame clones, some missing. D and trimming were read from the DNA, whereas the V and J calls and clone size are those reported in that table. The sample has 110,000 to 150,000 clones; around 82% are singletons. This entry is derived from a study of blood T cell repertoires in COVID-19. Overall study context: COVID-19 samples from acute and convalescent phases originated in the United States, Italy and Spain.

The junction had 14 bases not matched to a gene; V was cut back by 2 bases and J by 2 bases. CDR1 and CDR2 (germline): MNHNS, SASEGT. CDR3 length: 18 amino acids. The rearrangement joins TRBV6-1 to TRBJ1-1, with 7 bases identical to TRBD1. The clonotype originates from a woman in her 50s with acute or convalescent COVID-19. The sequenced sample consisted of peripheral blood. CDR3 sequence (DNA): TGTGCCAGCAGTGAACTCTTGGACAGGACCCTTCTAAACACTGAAGCTTTCTTT. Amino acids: CASSELLDRTLLNTEAFF.